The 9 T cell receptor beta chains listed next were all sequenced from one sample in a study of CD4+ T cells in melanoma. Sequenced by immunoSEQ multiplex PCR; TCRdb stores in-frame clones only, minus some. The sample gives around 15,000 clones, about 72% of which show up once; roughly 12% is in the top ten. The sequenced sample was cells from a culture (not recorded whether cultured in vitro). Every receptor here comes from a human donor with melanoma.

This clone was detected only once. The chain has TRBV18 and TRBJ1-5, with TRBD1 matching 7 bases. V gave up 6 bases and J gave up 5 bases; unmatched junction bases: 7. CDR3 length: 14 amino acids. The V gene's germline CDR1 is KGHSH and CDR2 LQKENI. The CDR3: CASSEGAGDQPQHF. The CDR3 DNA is TGTGCCAGCTCTGAGGGGGCGGGGGATCAGCCCCAGCATTTT.

This CDR3 is CASSGQQGLGGYTF. CDR3 in DNA: TGTGCCAGCAGCGGGCAACAGGGGTTGGGGGGCTACACCTTC. The chain has TRBV7-8 and TRBJ1-2, with 7 bases matching TRBD1. The length of the CDR3 is 14 residues. J lost 8 bases, V lost 5 bases, and 11 bases had no gene match. CDR1 is SGHVS, CDR2 FQNEAQ, per germline.

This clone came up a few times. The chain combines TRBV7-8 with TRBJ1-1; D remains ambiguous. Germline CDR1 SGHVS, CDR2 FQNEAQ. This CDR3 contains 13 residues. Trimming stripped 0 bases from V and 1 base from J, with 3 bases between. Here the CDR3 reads CASSLAWNTEAFF. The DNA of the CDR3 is TGTGCCAGCAGCTTAGCTTGGAACACTGAAGCTTTCTTT.

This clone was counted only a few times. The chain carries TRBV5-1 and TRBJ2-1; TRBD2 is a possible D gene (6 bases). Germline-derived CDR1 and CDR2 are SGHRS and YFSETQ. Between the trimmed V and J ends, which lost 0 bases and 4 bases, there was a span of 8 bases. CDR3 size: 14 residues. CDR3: CASSLGDLYNEQFF. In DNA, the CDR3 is TGCGCCAGCAGCTTGGGGGACTTATACAATGAGCAGTTCTTC. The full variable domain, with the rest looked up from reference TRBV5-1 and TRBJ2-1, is KAGVTQTPRYLIKTRGQQVTLSCSPISGHRSVSWYQQTPGQGLQFLFEYFSETQRNKGNFPGRFSGRQFSNSRSEMNVSTLELGDSALYLCASSLGDLYNEQFFGPGTRLTVL.

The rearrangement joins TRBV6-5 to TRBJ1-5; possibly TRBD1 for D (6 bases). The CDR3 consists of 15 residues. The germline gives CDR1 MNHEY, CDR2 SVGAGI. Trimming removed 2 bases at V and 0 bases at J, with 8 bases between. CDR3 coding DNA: TGTGCCAGCAGTTACGCGGGGGCTAGCAATCAGCCCCAGCATTTT. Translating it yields CASSYAGASNQPQHF.

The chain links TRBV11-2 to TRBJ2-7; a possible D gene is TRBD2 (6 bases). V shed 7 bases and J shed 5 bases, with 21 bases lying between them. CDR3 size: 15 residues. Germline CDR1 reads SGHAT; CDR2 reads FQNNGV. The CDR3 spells CASIPGKEGRNEQYF. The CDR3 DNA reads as TGTGCCAGCATCCCAGGGAAGGAGGGGCGCAACGAGCAGTACTTC.

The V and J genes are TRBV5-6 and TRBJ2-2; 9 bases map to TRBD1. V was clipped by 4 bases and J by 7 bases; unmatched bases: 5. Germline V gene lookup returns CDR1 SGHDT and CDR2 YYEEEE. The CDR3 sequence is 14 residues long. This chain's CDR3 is CASSQQGAGGELFF. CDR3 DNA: TGTGCCAGCAGCCAACAGGGGGCAGGCGGGGAGCTGTTTTTT.

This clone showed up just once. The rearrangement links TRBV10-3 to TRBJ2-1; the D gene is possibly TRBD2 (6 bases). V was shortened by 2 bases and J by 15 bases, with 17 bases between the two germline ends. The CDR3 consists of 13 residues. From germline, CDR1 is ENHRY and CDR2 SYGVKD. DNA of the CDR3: TGTGCCATCAGTGAGATGGCGGGAAAAGGTCGGTTCTTC. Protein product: CAISEMAGKGRFF.

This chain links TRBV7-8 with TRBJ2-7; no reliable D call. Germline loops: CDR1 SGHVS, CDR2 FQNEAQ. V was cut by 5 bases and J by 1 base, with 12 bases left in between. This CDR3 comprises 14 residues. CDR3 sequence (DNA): TGTGCCAGCAGCCCTAGGACCGTTTCCTACGAGCAGTACTTC. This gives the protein CASSPRTVSYEQYF.